These 18 T cell receptor beta chains were sequenced from one sample in a study of T cells after yellow fever vaccination. TCRdb reprocessed the 5' RACE reads with MiXCR, giving one entry per CDR3 protein. Found here are a few hundred thousand distinct CDR3 sequences, 17% of them singletons; the top ten hold about 18%. The sample consisted of PBMCs, taken 5 days after the first yellow fever vaccination. The receptors here all came from a man in his late teens or twenties who received the YFV17D yellow fever vaccine.

This clonotype was recorded a few times. This chain uses TRBV4-3 with TRBJ1-2; TRBD1 matches 8 bases. CDR1 LGHNA and CDR2 YSLEER come from the germline V gene. The V segment lost 0 bases and the J segment 4 bases; nucleotides outside the gene matches: 13. The CDR3 consists of 18 residues. The CDR3 DNA follows: TGCGCCAGCAGCCAAGATGCCGACAGGGGAAGAATTGGCTATGGCTACACCTTC. It yields the protein CASSQDADRGRIGYGYTF.

The V and J genes are TRBV20-1 and TRBJ1-2, with 8 positions matching TRBD1. J lost 4 bases, V lost 8 bases, and 6 bases had no gene match. The CDR3 is 12 residues long. Germline loops: CDR1 DFQATT, CDR2 SNEGSKA (reference sequence). The CDR3: CSPPTGVYGYTF. The CDR3 DNA reads as TGCAGTCCCCCGACAGGGGTCTATGGCTACACCTTC.

The rearrangement uses TRBV5-5 and TRBJ1-5; D unresolved. V was clipped by 10 bases and J by 0 bases, with 20 bases between them. The CDR3 spans 16 residues. Germline loops: CDR1 SGHKS, CDR2 YYEKEE (reference sequence). Here the CDR3 DNA reads TGTGCCTGCTGTCATAAGGTGCCCTATAGCAATCAGCCCCAGCATTTT. Amino acids: CACCHKVPYSNQPQHF.

The rearrangement joins TRBV20-1 to TRBJ1-3, with D possibly matching TRBD1 (5 bases). Per the germline V gene, CDR1 is DFQATT and CDR2 is SNEGSKA (reference sequence). V dropped 0 bases and J dropped 4 bases, with 10 bases sitting between them. The CDR3 is made up of 14 amino acids. CDR3 in amino acids: CSARDPRTGNTIYF. The CDR3 nucleotides are TGCAGTGCTAGAGATCCCCGGACAGGAAACACCATATATTTT.

This clonotype was counted many times. The J gene is TRBJ2-3, the V gene TRBV5-5, with D unresolved. The V end lost 2 bases, the J end lost 0 bases, and 7 bases lay between the germline ends. The germline gives CDR1 SGHKS, CDR2 YYEKEE (reference sequence). This CDR3 has 14 residues. CDR3 residues: CASSFRVSTDTQYF. The DNA for the CDR3 is TGTGCCAGCAGCTTTCGAGTGAGCACAGATACGCAGTATTTT. Full variable domain (rest looked up from reference TRBV5-5 and TRBJ2-3): DAGVTQSPTHLIKTRGQQVTLRCSPISGHKSVSWYQQVLGQGPQFIFQYYEKEERGRGNFPDRFSARQFPNYSSELNVNALLLGDSALYLCASSFRVSTDTQYFGPGTRLTVL.

This clonotype appeared a few times. The chain links TRBV6-2 or TRBV6-3 to TRBJ2-7; D gene uncertain. Germline V lookup: CDR1 MNHEY, CDR2 SVGEGT. CDR3 size: 16 residues. V dropped 2 bases and J dropped 0 bases, with 14 bases sitting between them. In DNA, the CDR3 is TGTGCCAGCAGTTACCCTCCAGGCGCGAGCTCCTACGAGCAGTACTTC. It yields the protein CASSYPPGASSYEQYF.

This clonotype was observed a few times. The V gene is TRBV5-1, the J gene TRBJ1-5; D uncertain. This CDR3 region has 15 residues. Between the trimmed V and J ends, which lost 0 bases and 1 base, there was a span of 8 bases. Germline V gene data show CDR1 as SGHRS and CDR2 as YFSETQ. CDR3 amino acids: CASSLAPGSNQPQHF. The CDR3 DNA sequence: TGCGCCAGCAGCTTGGCCCCTGGGAGCAATCAGCCCCAGCATTTT.

This clonotype was detected a few times. The DNA for the CDR3 is TGCAGTGCAAGACTCTTGGGGGATGGCTACACCTTC. Translating it yields CSARLLGDGYTF. The chain recombines TRBV20-1 with TRBJ1-2; possibly TRBD1 for D (5 bases). Trimming shortened V by 6 bases and J by 6 bases, and 14 bases separated the two germline ends. The CDR3 length is 12 residues. The germline CDR1 and CDR2 sequences are DFQATT and SNEGSKA (reference sequence).

The rearrangement joins TRBV12-3 or TRBV12-4 to TRBJ2-1; D gene ambiguous. V was cut by 7 bases and J by 6 bases, with 13 bases left in between. The CDR3 is 13 residues long. CDR3: CASNPGYSNEQFF. The CDR3 nucleotides are TGTGCCAGCAACCCCGGCTATTCCAATGAGCAGTTCTTC.

This chain joins TRBV27 and TRBJ2-5; no definite D call. The CDR3 runs 14 residues. Trimming took off 0 bases at V and 4 bases at J, with 9 bases between the two ends. From germline, CDR1 is MNHEY and CDR2 SMNVEV (reference sequence). In DNA form, the CDR3 reads TGTGCCAGCAGTTTATCAATGGTCGGAGAGACCCAGTACTTC. Its protein product is CASSLSMVGETQYF.

There are many counts of this clonotype. J is TRBJ1-6 and V is TRBV12-3 or TRBV12-4; D unresolved. The CDR3 totals 12 residues. The V end was cut by 4 bases, the J end by 10 bases, with 8 bases between. The CDR3 protein is CASSSSNSPLHF. DNA of the CDR3: TGTGCCAGCAGTTCTTCCAACTCACCCCTCCACTTT.

This clonotype turned up a few times. The chain joins TRBV11-2 to TRBJ2-1, with 7 positions matching TRBD1. The CDR3 sequence is 20 residues long. J lost 0 bases, V lost 0 bases, and 14 bases had no gene match. Germline V gene sequence: CDR1 SGHAT, CDR2 FQNNGV. In nucleotides, the CDR3 is TGTGCCAGCAGCTTAGAGTCTACCCGGGACAGTTTTTTCTCCTACAATGAGCAGTTCTTC. This encodes CASSLESTRDSFFSYNEQFF.

This clonotype has just a few counts. The rearrangement joins TRBV6-2 or TRBV6-3 to TRBJ2-1, with D perhaps TRBD2 (6 bases). The CDR3 has 15 amino acids. Germline-derived CDR1 and CDR2 are MNHEY and SVGEGT. Trimming pared 7 bases from V and 2 bases from J, leaving 15 bases between. The CDR3 DNA reads as TGTGCCAGCACTTCCCGGGACTTCCCCTACAATGAGCAGTTCTTC. It translates to CASTSRDFPYNEQFF.

This clonotype was detected only a few times. The rearrangement uses TRBV9 and TRBJ1-1; D is unclear. V was pared by 0 bases and J by 1 base, with 16 bases between. CDR3 size: 17 residues. Germline V gene data show CDR1 as SGDLS and CDR2 as YYNGEE. CDR3 nucleotide sequence: TGTGCCAGCAGCGTAGTCTCCCCGGAAGGATCGAACACTGAAGCTTTCTTT. It codes for CASSVVSPEGSNTEAFF.

This chain joins TRBV7-3 and TRBJ2-2; 7 bases are shared with TRBD2. The V gene's germline CDR1 is SGHTA and CDR2 FQGTGA. With V trimmed by 5 bases and J by 6 bases, 12 bases remained unmatched. The CDR3 has 16 residues. CDR3 coding DNA: TGTGCCAGCAGCCCACTAGCGTTGGGGGTGGCCGGGGAGCTGTTTTTT. Residues: CASSPLALGVAGELFF.

This clonotype showed up just a few times. The J gene is TRBJ2-7, the V gene TRBV5-1, with 11 positions matching TRBD2. The trim removed 6 bases at V and 2 bases at J, leaving 7 bases unmatched. This CDR3 comprises 15 residues. Looked up from germline, CDR1 is SGHRS and CDR2 is YFSETQ. The CDR3 reads CASKNLAGGTYEQYF. Written as DNA, the CDR3 is TGCGCCAGCAAGAACCTAGCGGGGGGTACCTACGAGCAGTACTTC.

V and J are TRBV4-3 and TRBJ1-6, with 9 bases fitting TRBD1. This CDR3 is 14 amino acids long. With V trimmed by 3 bases and J by 14 bases, 8 bases remained unmatched. In germline, CDR1 is LGHNA, CDR2 YSLEER. CDR3 bases: TGCGCCAGCAGCCACAACAGGGGGCTGGGGGCCCTCCACTTT. Its protein product is CASSHNRGLGALHF.

This chain joins TRBV27 and TRBJ2-1; 12 bases fit TRBD2. This CDR3 comprises 18 residues. The ends lost 6 bases at V and 4 bases at J; junction bases unmatched: 13. The V gene's germline CDR1 is MNHEY and CDR2 SMNVEV (reference sequence). The CDR3 coding sequence is TGTGCCAGCAGCTACCTAGCGGGGGGGCCTCCGAAATACAATGAGCAGTTCTTC. As protein: CASSYLAGGPPKYNEQFF.